The entry below describes one TCR beta chain. Its antigen remains unidentified. TCRdb reprocessed the RT-PCR reads via MiXCR and lists one record per CDR3 protein. The table records 600,000 to 850,000 distinct CDR3 sequences, around 15% of them present only once. This record comes from a study of response to subunit inactivated influenza vaccine. Study-level results: Seasonal influenza vaccination, on each occasion, was suggested by the authors to recruit few new T cells.

There are 12 residues in the CDR3. Trimming removed 11 bases at V and 0 bases at J, with 8 bases between. Germline V lookup: CDR1 MNHNY, CDR2 SVGAGI (reference sequence). The source of this sequence is a man aged 45 to 65 who received an inactivated influenza vaccine. Sequencing was performed on PBMCs from blood, taken approximately 15 days before vaccination. The J gene is TRBJ2-4, the V gene TRBV6-6, with D unresolved. CDR3 protein: CASSLAKNIQYF. The CDR3 DNA reads as TGTGCCTCATCACTAGCCAAAAACATTCAGTACTTC.